The TCR beta chain described here comes from a study of blood T cell repertoires in COVID-19. For the study at large: Samples representing acute and convalescent COVID-19 were sourced from the United States, Italy and Spain. PBMCs, B-cell-depleted T cells, or T cells were the source of the cDNA or gDNA that made up the material.

This clone was seen once. In the authors' methods: Using reference gene primer amplification, nucleated cell counts were estimated. Sequencing was performed with immunoSEQ multiplex PCR; in TCRdb, only in-frame clones are kept and a portion is missing. V and J calls and clone size follow that table, whereas D and trimming were derived from the DNA. This sample yields about 80,000 clones, of which less than 85% are seen a single time; about a sixth belongs to the top ten. This TCR was recovered from a man between 65 and 85 years old with active or convalescent COVID-19. The specimen was peripheral blood.

In DNA, the CDR3 is TGTGCCAGCAGCCAAGGCATCGGGGGGCAAGATACGCAGTATTTT. Amino acid sequence: CASSQGIGGQDTQYF. This chain joins TRBV3-1 (or the pseudogene TRBV3-2) and TRBJ2-3; D may be TRBD2 (7 bases). Trimming cost V 1 base and J 5 bases, with 13 bases left between them. CDR1 is LGHDT, CDR2 YNNKEL, per germline (reference sequence). The length of the CDR3 is 15 residues.